A single sample is the source of the 19 T cell receptor beta chains below, sequenced in a study of T cell responses to AZD1222 COVID-19 vaccine. The protocol was immunoSEQ multiplex PCR, while the TCRdb copy is restricted to in-frame clones and leaves out a portion. Of approximately 170,000 clones detected, 80% to 90% appear once; the ten largest clones hold 6.9%. The source material was peripheral blood, sampled on day 0 of AZD1222 vaccination. The receptors were gathered from an adult in good health.

This clone has a handful of counts. Here the CDR3 reads CASSNPGGDGSPLHF. As DNA, the CDR3 is TGTGCCAGCAGTAACCCAGGGGGCGACGGTTCACCCCTCCACTTT. The chain links TRBV6-2 or TRBV6-3 to TRBJ1-6, with 8 bases lining up with TRBD1. The CDR3 covers 15 residues. The V gene end was trimmed by 5 bases and the J gene end by 9 bases; junction bases not matched to a gene: 9. Germline V gene data show CDR1 as MNHEY and CDR2 as SVGEGT.

This chain connects TRBV4-2 to TRBJ1-2, with 8 bases matching TRBD1. The CDR3 is 17 residues long. V lost 5 bases to trimming and J lost 4 bases; unmatched junction nucleotides: 15. Germline CDR1 is LGHNA and CDR2 is YNFKEQ. DNA of the CDR3: TGTGCCAGCAGCGGACAGGGCCAAGGTGTATCTATCTATGGCTACACCTTC. Amino acid sequence: CASSGQGQGVSIYGYTF.

The gene calls are TRBV11-2 and TRBJ1-2, with a tentative D call TRBD1 (5 bases). This CDR3 comprises 15 residues. The germline V gene has CDR1 SGHAT and CDR2 FQNNGV. V lost 1 base to trimming and J lost 4 bases, with 13 bases between them. The CDR3 sequence is CASSLVLRGAYGYTF. The CDR3 DNA reads TGTGCCAGCAGCTTAGTATTGCGAGGGGCCTATGGCTACACCTTC.

The V gene is TRBV5-4, the J gene TRBJ2-2, with TRBD2 matching 10 bases. Trimming took 0 bases from V and 6 from J; bases not matched to a gene: 11. CDR1 SGHNT and CDR2 YYREEE come from the germline V gene (reference sequence). CDR3 size: 18 residues. The CDR3 coding sequence is TGTGCCAGCAGCTTGGTCACCTCGAGCGGGGGGGCCTCCGGGGAGCTGTTTTTT. Amino acid sequence: CASSLVTSSGGASGELFF.

This chain uses TRBV20-1 with TRBJ2-7; 7 bases fit TRBD1. The J segment lost 5 bases and the V segment lost 6 bases, leaving 4 bases of the junction unmatched. The CDR3 covers 11 residues. Germline CDR1 reads DFQATT; CDR2 reads SNEGSKA (reference sequence). The CDR3 spells CSALQGDEQYV. CDR3 coding DNA: TGCAGTGCCCTCCAGGGGGACGAGCAGTACGTC.

This chain connects TRBV2 to TRBJ1-4, with unresolved D. CDR1 and CDR2 (germline): SNHLY, FYNNEI. The CDR3 is 13 amino acids. The ends were cut back, 2 bases at V and 8 bases at J, with 9 bases in the middle. As DNA, the CDR3 is TGTGCCAGCAGTGAATTTAGATACGAAAAACTGTTTTTT. Encoded protein: CASSEFRYEKLFF.

J is TRBJ1-1 and V is TRBV12-3 or TRBV12-4; D gene unclear. There are 13 residues in the CDR3. The V and J ends lost 6 bases and 3 bases respectively, with 11 bases between them. The CDR3, as DNA: TGTGCCAGCAGCGCTAACGCGTACACTGAAGCTTTCTTT. Translating it yields CASSANAYTEAFF.

The chain uses TRBV9 and TRBJ2-2; D may be TRBD1 or TRBD2 (6 bases each). From germline, CDR1 is SGDLS and CDR2 YYNGEE. The V end was cut by 0 bases, the J end by 6 bases, with 15 bases between. CDR3 length: 16 residues. CDR3 amino acids: CASSVGVGGQAGELFF. For the CDR3, the DNA is TGTGCCAGCAGCGTAGGGGTTGGGGGGCAAGCCGGGGAGCTGTTTTTT.

This clone was counted only a few times. This chain joins TRBV7-9 and TRBJ1-2; 7 bases are a match to TRBD1. The CDR3 length is 13 residues. Germline V gives CDR1 SEHNR, CDR2 FQNEAQ (reference sequence). Germline trimming cut 5 bases from V and 5 bases from J; bases unmatched to any gene: 5. The CDR3 is CASSDTGVYGYTF. The CDR3 coding sequence is TGTGCCAGCAGCGACACAGGGGTTTATGGCTACACCTTC.

The CDR3 DNA follows: TGTGCCAGCAGCCAGTTCGAGGGCGCGGGTGAAAAACTGTTTTTT. It encodes CASSQFEGAGEKLFF. V and J are TRBV3-1 (or the pseudogene TRBV3-2) and TRBJ1-4, with D unresolved. Germline V gene sequence: CDR1 LGHDT, CDR2 YNNKEL (reference sequence). The CDR3 totals 15 residues. V was shortened by 3 bases and J by 7 bases, with 15 bases between the two germline ends.

CDR3 sequence (DNA): TGTGCCAGTAGTATAGATCCGTCCTACGAGCAGTACGTC. The encoded protein is CASSIDPSYEQYV. The chain couples TRBV19 to TRBJ2-7; D ambiguous. This CDR3 contains 13 residues. The germline CDR1 and CDR2 sequences are LNHDA and SQIVND (reference sequence). V was cut by 0 bases and J by 1 base, with 4 bases left in between.

The chain has TRBV18 and TRBJ1-1, with D possibly being TRBD1 (5 bases). The germline gives CDR1 KGHSH, CDR2 LQKENI. Trimming cost V 3 bases and J 0 bases, with 11 bases left between them. This CDR3 comprises 15 residues. The CDR3: CASSPGPGLNTEAFF. CDR3 DNA: TGTGCCAGCTCACCGGGGCCGGGGCTGAACACTGAAGCTTTCTTT.

V gene TRBV7-2 combines with J gene TRBJ2-7; unclear D gene. The V end was cut by 1 base, the J end by 0 bases, with 7 bases between. The CDR3 consists of 14 residues. Germline CDR1 reads SGHTA; CDR2 reads FQGNSA. CDR3 sequence (DNA): TGTGCCAGCAGCTTAGGCCCTTACTCCTACGAGCAGTACTTC. Its protein product is CASSLGPYSYEQYF.

The rearrangement joins TRBV7-2 to TRBJ1-2; a possible D gene is TRBD1 (5 bases). The V end lost 2 bases, the J end lost 3 bases, and 13 bases lay between the germline ends. Germline CDR1 and CDR2: SGHTA and FQGNSA. The CDR3 is 15 amino acids. Here the CDR3 DNA reads TGTGCCAGCAGCTTAACTCGGGACGGATACTATGGCTACACCTTC. Amino acid sequence: CASSLTRDGYYGYTF.

This sequence joins TRBV5-5 and TRBJ2-6, with unresolved D. CDR1 and CDR2 from the germline V gene are SGHKS and YYEKEE (reference sequence). The CDR3 has 15 residues. Between the trimmed V and J ends, which lost 0 bases and 2 bases, there was a span of 6 bases. The CDR3: CASSLGIAGANVLTF. In DNA, the CDR3 is TGTGCCAGCAGCTTGGGAATCGCTGGGGCCAACGTCCTGACTTTC.

V and J are TRBV12-5 and TRBJ1-2; possible D gene TRBD1, 5 bases. Trimming shortened V by 7 bases and J by 4 bases, and 13 bases separated the two germline ends. This CDR3 has 13 amino acids. Germline CDR1 reads LGHNT; CDR2 reads FRNRAP. This chain's CDR3 is CASVPPDSYGYTF. In DNA, the CDR3 is TGTGCTAGTGTTCCGCCTGACAGCTATGGCTACACCTTC.

This sequence joins TRBV5-4 and TRBJ2-5, with TRBD2 identical over 7 bases. The junction had 7 bases not matched to a gene; V was cut back by 4 bases and J by 4 bases. Germline CDR1 reads SGHNT; CDR2 reads YYREEE (reference sequence). The CDR3 covers 14 residues. CDR3 amino acids: CASSRRAGRETQYF. In DNA, the CDR3 is TGTGCCAGCAGCCGTAGAGCGGGGAGAGAGACCCAGTACTTC.

The V call is TRBV19, the J call TRBJ2-2; 8 bases match TRBD1. CDR3 length: 15 residues. Trimming at V came to 5 bases and at J to 0 bases, leaving 2 bases not matched to a gene. Looked up from germline, CDR1 is LNHDA and CDR2 is SQIVND (reference sequence). Here the CDR3 reads CASSLQGANTGELFF. The CDR3 region has the DNA TGTGCCAGTAGTTTACAGGGGGCGAACACCGGGGAGCTGTTTTTT.

The V call is TRBV6-5, the J call TRBJ1-1; 9 nucleotides match TRBD1. Germline CDR1 MNHEY, CDR2 SVGAGI. With 0 bases clipped from V and 2 bases from J, the junction kept 4 bases outside the gene matches. This CDR3 is 16 amino acids long. The CDR3 loop is CASSYSTGGFNTEAFF. The CDR3 DNA reads TGTGCCAGCAGTTACTCTACAGGGGGCTTTAACACTGAAGCTTTCTTT.